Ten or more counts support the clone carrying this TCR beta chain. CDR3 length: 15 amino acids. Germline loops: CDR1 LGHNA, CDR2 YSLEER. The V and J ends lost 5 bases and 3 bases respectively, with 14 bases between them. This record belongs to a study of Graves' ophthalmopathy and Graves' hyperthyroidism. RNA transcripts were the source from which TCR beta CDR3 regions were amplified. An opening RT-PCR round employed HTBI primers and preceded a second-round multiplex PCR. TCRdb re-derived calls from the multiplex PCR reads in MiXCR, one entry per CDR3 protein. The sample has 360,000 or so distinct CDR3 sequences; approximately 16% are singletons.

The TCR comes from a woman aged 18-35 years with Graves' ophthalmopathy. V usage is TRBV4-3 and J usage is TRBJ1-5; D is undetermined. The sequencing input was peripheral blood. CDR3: CASSVTVSPNQPQHF. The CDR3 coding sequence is TGCGCCAGCAGCGTGACTGTAAGTCCCAATCAGCCCCAGCATTTT.